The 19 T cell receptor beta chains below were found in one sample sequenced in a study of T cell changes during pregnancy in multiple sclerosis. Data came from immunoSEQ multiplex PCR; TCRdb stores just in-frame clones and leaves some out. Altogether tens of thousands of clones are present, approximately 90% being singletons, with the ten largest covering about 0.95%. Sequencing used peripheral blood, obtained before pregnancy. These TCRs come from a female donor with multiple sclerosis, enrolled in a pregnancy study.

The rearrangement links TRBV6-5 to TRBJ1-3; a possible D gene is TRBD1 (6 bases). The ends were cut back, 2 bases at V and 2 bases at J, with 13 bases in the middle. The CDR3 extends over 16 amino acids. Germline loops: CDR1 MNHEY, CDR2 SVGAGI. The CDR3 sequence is CASSYAPGTPGNTIYF. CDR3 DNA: TGTGCCAGCAGTTACGCCCCCGGGACACCTGGAAACACCATATATTTT.

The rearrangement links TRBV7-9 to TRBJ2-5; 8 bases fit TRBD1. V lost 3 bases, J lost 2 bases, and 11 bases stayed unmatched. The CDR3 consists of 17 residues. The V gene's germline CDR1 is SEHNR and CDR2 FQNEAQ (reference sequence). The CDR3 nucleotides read TGTGCCAGCAGCTTGGCTAGTCGACAGGGGAGGCAAGAGACCCAGTACTTC. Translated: CASSLASRQGRQETQYF.

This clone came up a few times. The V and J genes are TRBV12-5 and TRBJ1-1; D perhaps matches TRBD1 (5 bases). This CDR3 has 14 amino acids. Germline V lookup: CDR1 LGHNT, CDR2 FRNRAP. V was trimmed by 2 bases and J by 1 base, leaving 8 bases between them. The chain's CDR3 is CASGLWGGNTEAFF. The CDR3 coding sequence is TGTGCTAGTGGTTTGTGGGGGGGGAACACTGAAGCTTTCTTT.

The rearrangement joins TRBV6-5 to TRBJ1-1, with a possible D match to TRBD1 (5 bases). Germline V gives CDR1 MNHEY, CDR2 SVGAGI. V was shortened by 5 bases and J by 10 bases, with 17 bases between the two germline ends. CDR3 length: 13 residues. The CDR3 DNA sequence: TGTGCCAGCAGTGCCCCAGGGCCGGGGGTAGCTTTCTTT. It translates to CASSAPGPGVAFF.

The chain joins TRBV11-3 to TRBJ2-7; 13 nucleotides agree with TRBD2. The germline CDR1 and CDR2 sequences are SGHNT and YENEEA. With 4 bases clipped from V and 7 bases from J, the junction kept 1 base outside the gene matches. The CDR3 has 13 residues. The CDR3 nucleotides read TGTGCCAGCAGCTCGGGACTAGCGGGAGAGCAGTACTTC. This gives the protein CASSSGLAGEQYF.

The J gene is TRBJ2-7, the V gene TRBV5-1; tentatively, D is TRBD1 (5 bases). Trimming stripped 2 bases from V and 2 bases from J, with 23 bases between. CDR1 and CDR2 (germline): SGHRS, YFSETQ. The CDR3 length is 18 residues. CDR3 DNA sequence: TGCGCCAGCAGCTTAGGGCAGGGTGGGTCGCAAGGGACCTACGAGCAGTACTTC. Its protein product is CASSLGQGGSQGTYEQYF.

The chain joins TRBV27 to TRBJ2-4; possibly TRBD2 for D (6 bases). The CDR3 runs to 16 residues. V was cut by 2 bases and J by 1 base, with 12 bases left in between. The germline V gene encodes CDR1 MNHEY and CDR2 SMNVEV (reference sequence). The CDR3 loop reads CASSLVAGWAKNIQYF. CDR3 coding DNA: TGTGCCAGCAGTTTAGTTGCGGGATGGGCCAAAAACATTCAGTACTTC.

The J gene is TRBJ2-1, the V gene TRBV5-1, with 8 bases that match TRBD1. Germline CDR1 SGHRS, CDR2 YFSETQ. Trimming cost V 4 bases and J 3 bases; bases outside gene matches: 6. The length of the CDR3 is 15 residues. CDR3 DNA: TGCGCCAGCAGCCGTTCGGACAGGGTCTACAATGAGCAGTTCTTC. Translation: CASSRSDRVYNEQFF.

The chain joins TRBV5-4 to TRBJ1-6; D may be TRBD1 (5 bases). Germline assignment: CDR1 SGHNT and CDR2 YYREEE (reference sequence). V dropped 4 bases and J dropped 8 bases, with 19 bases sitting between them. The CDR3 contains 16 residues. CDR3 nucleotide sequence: TGTGCCAGCAGCCGGATGTTTGACAGCATTCATTCACCCCTCCACTTT. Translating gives CASSRMFDSIHSPLHF.

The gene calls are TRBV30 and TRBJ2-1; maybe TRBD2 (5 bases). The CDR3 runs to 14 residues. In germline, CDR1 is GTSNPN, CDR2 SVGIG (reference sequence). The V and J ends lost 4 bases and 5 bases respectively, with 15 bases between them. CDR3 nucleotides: TGTGCCTGGACCCGGCCGGGATCCCACAATGAGCAGTTCTTC. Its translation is CAWTRPGSHNEQFF.

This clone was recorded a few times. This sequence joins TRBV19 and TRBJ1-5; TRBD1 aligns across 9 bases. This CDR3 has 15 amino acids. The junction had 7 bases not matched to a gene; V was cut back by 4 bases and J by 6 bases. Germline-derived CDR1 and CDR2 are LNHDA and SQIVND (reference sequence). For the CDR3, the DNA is TGTGCCAGTAGTACCCCGGGACAGGGAAGTCAGCCCCAGCATTTT. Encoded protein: CASSTPGQGSQPQHF.

Here the CDR3 DNA reads TGTGCCGTGCTTGGGGTCCGAGGTGGGGCGAACACTGAAGCTTTCTTT. This gives the protein CAVLGVRGGANTEAFF. This chain links TRBV5-4 with TRBJ1-1; weak D call: TRBD1 (5 bases). Germline V gene data show CDR1 as SGHNT and CDR2 as YYREEE (reference sequence). The CDR3 sequence is 16 residues long. V lost 10 bases to trimming and J lost 1 base, with 23 bases between them. The entire variable domain, with the rest obtained from reference TRBV5-4 and TRBJ1-1, is as follows: ETGVTQSPTHLIKTRGQQVTLRCSSQSGHNTVSWYQQALGQGPQFIFQYYREEENGRGNFPPRFSGLQFPNYSSELNVNALELDDSALYLCAVLGVRGGANTEAFFGQGTRLTVV.

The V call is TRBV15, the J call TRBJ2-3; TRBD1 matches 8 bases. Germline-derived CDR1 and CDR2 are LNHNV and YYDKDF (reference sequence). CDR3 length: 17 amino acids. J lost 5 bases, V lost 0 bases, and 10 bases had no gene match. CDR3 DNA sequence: TGTGCCACCAGCAGAGATCGGGGCAGGGGGCAGTTAGATACGCAGTATTTT. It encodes CATSRDRGRGQLDTQYF.

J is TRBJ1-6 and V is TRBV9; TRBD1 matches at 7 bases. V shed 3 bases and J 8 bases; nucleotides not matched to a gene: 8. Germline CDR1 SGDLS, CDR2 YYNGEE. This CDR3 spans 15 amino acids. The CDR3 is CASSEGQYEDSPLHF. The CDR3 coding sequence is TGTGCCAGCAGCGAGGGACAGTATGAGGATTCACCCCTCCACTTT.

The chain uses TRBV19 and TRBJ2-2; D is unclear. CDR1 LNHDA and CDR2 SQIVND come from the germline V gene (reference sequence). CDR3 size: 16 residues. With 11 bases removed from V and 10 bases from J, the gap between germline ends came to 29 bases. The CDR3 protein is CASRVLDPRPSVELFF. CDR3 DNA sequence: TGTGCCTCCCGGGTCCTAGACCCCCGGCCTTCCGTGGAGCTGTTTTTT.

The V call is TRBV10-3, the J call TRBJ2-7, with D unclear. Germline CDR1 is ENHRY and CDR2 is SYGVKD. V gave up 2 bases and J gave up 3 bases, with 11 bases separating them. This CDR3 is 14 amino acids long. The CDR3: CAISEPVSYYEQYF. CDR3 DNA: TGTGCCATCAGTGAGCCCGTTTCGTACTACGAGCAGTACTTC.

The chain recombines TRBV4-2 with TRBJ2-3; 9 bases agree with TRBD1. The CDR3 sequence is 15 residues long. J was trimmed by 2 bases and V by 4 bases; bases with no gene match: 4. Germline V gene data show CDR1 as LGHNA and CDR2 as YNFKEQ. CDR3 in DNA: TGTGCCAGCAGCCCCCGGGACAGGGACACAGATACGCAGTATTTT. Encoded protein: CASSPRDRDTDTQYF.

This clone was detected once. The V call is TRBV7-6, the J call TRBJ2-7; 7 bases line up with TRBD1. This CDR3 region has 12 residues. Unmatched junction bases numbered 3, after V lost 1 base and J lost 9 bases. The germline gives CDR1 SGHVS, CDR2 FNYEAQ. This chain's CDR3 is CASSLGQGVQYF. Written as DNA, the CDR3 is TGTGCCAGCAGCTTAGGGCAGGGGGTGCAGTACTTC.

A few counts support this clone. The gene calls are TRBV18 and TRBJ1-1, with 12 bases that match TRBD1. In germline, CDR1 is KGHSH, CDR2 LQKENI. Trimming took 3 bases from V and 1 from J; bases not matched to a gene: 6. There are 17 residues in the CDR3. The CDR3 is CASSPPGTGGRNTEAFF. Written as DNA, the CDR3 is TGTGCCAGCTCACCGCCCGGGACAGGGGGCAGGAACACTGAAGCTTTCTTT.